This T cell receptor beta chain derives from a study of identifying expanded T cells in peripheral blood. Germline CDR1 is SGHTA and CDR2 is FQGNSA. V lost 0 bases and J 3 bases, leaving 17 bases between the germline ends. The CDR3 is made up of 17 amino acids. TCRdb keeps only in-frame clones here, not all; method: immunoSEQ multiplex PCR. The table lists about 82,000 clones, over 85% of them singletons. Study results and caveats: About 1.2 clones differed between technical replicates, versus approximately 17 and 20 over time.

On this clone: Its matching antigen is unknown.

Sample: blood. V and J are TRBV7-2 and TRBJ1-1; tentatively, D is TRBD1 (5 bases). The TCR originated in a person aged 18 to 75 in good health. CDR3 bases: TGTGCCAGCAGCTTAGCGGGGGGGGTACCGAGGGACACTGAAGCTTTCTTT. Protein sequence: CASSLAGGVPRDTEAFF.